Listed below are T cell receptor beta chains from one sample, sequenced in a study of cytomegalovirus exposure and HLA in healthy donors. Sequenced by immunoSEQ multiplex PCR; TCRdb stores in-frame clones only, minus some. The table has fewer than 250,000 clones, approximately 79% seen once; the top ten hold 1.5% to 2%. Input material: PBMCs. The receptors were gathered from a male donor in good health and CMV-seronegative. Each CDR3 is given with its conserved first and last residue. Each record gives: D gene, J gene, clone size, V gene, CDR3 protein, CDR3 DNA. The D gene is left open where the match is weak. The size field is filled for only some rows; it gives once, few, many or a size class.

TRBD2 | TRBJ2-3 | few | TRBV28 | CASRSRLAGTTDTQYF | TGTGCCAGCAGGTCCCGACTAGCGGGGACCACAGATACGCAGTATTTT
- | TRBJ1-4 | - | TRBV7-9 | CASSPSQSGLGTNEKLFF | TGTGCCAGCAGCCCCTCTCAGTCAGGGCTGGGAACTAATGAAAAACTGTTTTTT
- | TRBJ2-7 | - | TRBV4-3 | CASSQENGVGTNSYEQYF | TGCGCCAGCAGCCAAGAAAATGGGGTGGGGACAAACTCGTACGAGCAGTACTTC
- | TRBJ2-7 | - | TRBV10-3 | CAMGAGRNGEQYF | TGTGCCATGGGCGCAGGGAGGAATGGCGAGCAGTACTTC
TRBD1 | TRBJ2-1 | - | TRBV6-5 | CASSYATGGLGEQFF | TGTGCCAGCAGTTACGCCACAGGGGGCCTCGGTGAGCAGTTCTTC
TRBD1 | TRBJ1-2 | - | TRBV28 | CASTHPDRAYGYTF | TGTGCCAGCACCCACCCGGACAGGGCCTATGGCTACACCTTC
- | TRBJ2-3 | - | TRBV27 | CASTSYGEVTDTQYF | TGTGCCAGCACTTCTTACGGGGAGGTGACAGATACGCAGTATTTT
TRBD1 | TRBJ2-1 | - | TRBV5-6 | CASSSQGREQFF | TGTGCCAGCAGCTCACAGGGGCGAGAGCAGTTCTTC
- | TRBJ1-2 | once | TRBV19 | CASSMGAELYGYTF | TGTGCCAGTAGTATGGGGGCGGAGCTCTATGGCTACACCTTC
- | TRBJ1-6 | few | TRBV10-3 | CAISELSYNSPLHF | TGTGCCATCAGTGAACTCTCCTATAATTCACCCCTCCACTTT
- | TRBJ1-1 | - | TRBV7-2 | CASRISPVVGAEAFF | TGTGCCAGCAGAATCTCCCCGGTAGTTGGAGCTGAAGCTTTCTTT
- | TRBJ1-5 | - | TRBV28 | CAAGGNQPQHF | TGTGCCGCAGGGGGCAATCAGCCCCAGCATTTT
TRBD1 | TRBJ1-1 | once | TRBV28 | CASSLGSAGGRNGEAFF | TGTGCCAGCAGTTTAGGATCGGCAGGGGGTAGGAATGGTGAAGCTTTCTTT
- | TRBJ2-1 | - | TRBV7-9 | CASSWFRGNEQFF | TGTGCCAGCAGTTGGTTCCGAGGGAATGAGCAGTTCTTC
- | TRBJ1-2 | - | TRBV9 | CASSLTNINYGYTF | TGTGCCAGCAGCCTTACTAACATTAACTATGGCTACACCTTC
TRBD1 | TRBJ2-2 | - | TRBV7-6 | CASSFTTGTGAGELFF | TGTGCCAGCAGTTTTACCACCGGGACAGGGGCCGGGGAGCTGTTTTTT
TRBD1 | TRBJ1-5 | few | TRBV7-9 | CASSPRQGGYQPQHF | TGTGCCAGCAGCCCCCGACAGGGGGGATATCAGCCCCAGCATTTT
- | TRBJ1-5 | - | TRBV5-6 | CASSLGVQDQPQHF | TGTGCCAGCAGCTTAGGGGTCCAGGATCAGCCCCAGCATTTT
TRBD1 | TRBJ1-6 | - | TRBV7-9 | CASSRGTGGESPLHF | TGTGCCAGCAGCCGAGGGACAGGGGGCGAATCACCCCTCCACTTT
TRBD2 | TRBJ2-1 | - | TRBV5-4 | CASSRTSGSYNEQFF | TGTGCCAGCAGCCGTACTAGCGGATCGTACAATGAGCAGTTCTTC
- | TRBJ2-3 | few | TRBV18 | CASSPLADTQYF | TGTGCCAGCTCCCCCTTAGCAGATACGCAGTATTTT
- | TRBJ1-1 | - | TRBV4-3 | CASSQELAGGRAFF | TGCGCCAGCAGCCAAGAGCTGGCGGGGGGAAGAGCTTTCTTT
- | TRBJ2-1 | - | TRBV27 | CASSFSAGTLYNEQFF | TGTGCCAGCAGTTTTTCCGCCGGGACACTGTACAATGAGCAGTTCTTC
- | TRBJ2-7 | - | TRBV7-3 | CASSTGQTFEQYF | TGTGCCAGCAGCACAGGACAGACATTCGAGCAGTACTTC
TRBD1 | TRBJ2-3 | - | TRBV5-1 | CASSRGQGTDTQYF | TGCGCCAGCAGCCGCGGACAGGGGACAGATACGCAGTATTTT
TRBD1 | TRBJ2-5 | - | TRBV19 | CASSTQGAQETQYF | TGTGCCAGTAGTACACAGGGGGCACAAGAGACCCAGTACTTC
- | TRBJ1-2 | - | TRBV14 | CASSQVAGTNYGYTF | TGTGCCAGCAGCCAAGTGGCGGGAACAAACTATGGCTACACCTTC
TRBD2 | TRBJ2-1 | - | TRBV29-1 | CSVAPRLTSGTYNEQFF | TGCAGCGTTGCACCGCGTTTGACTAGCGGGACTTACAATGAGCAGTTCTTC
- | TRBJ2-7 | - | TRBV15 | CATSRDSGQYYEQYF | TGTGCCACCAGCAGAGATTCAGGACAGTACTACGAGCAGTACTTC
TRBD1 | TRBJ1-1 | - | TRBV6-5 | CASYGTGGFLAEAFF | TGTGCCAGCTACGGGACAGGTGGTTTTTTGGCTGAAGCTTTCTTT
TRBD1 | TRBJ2-7 | - | TRBV5-4 | CASTDRTAYEQYF | TGTGCCAGCACGGACAGGACCGCCTACGAGCAGTACTTC
- | TRBJ1-1 | - | TRBV11-1 | CASSLDVRMRVSTEAFF | TGTGCCAGCAGCTTAGACGTGCGGATGAGGGTGAGCACTGAAGCTTTCTTT
- | TRBJ1-2 | few | TRBV10-3 | CAISEAQYGYTF | TGTGCCATCAGTGAAGCGCAGTATGGCTACACCTTC
TRBD1 | TRBJ2-1 | few | TRBV27 | CASSEGTGRFF | TGTGCCAGCAGTGAAGGGACAGGGCGGTTCTTC
- | TRBJ1-1 | - | TRBV19 | CASTHMNTEAFF | TGTGCCAGTACACATATGAACACTGAAGCTTTCTTT
TRBD1 | TRBJ2-5 | - | TRBV18 | CASSPLAGTGLGETQYF | TGTGCCAGCTCACCGTTAGCCGGGACAGGGCTGGGAGAGACCCAGTACTTC
- | TRBJ2-5 | - | TRBV7-6 | CASSLLPTDQETQYF | TGTGCCAGCAGCTTACTCCCGACAGACCAAGAGACCCAGTACTTC
TRBD2 | TRBJ2-7 | - | TRBV25-1 | CASSEFSGRAYEQYF | TGTGCCAGCAGTGAATTTAGCGGGAGGGCCTACGAGCAGTACTTC
- | TRBJ1-1 | - | TRBV27 | CASRPLSSTEAFF | TGTGCCAGCAGACCCCTATCTTCCACTGAAGCTTTCTTT
TRBD1 | TRBJ2-7 | - | TRBV29-1 | CSVATGQPYEQYF | TGCAGCGTTGCAACGGGACAGCCCTACGAGCAGTACTTC
- | TRBJ1-3 | - | TRBV7-6 | CASSLGGIRGRSGNTIYF | TGTGCCAGCAGCTTAGGGGGAATCAGGGGCCGTTCCGGAAACACCATATATTTT